Presented here are 20 T cell receptor beta chains from one specimen sequenced in a study of T cells after yellow fever vaccination. From the 5' RACE reads, TCRdb called clonotypes with MiXCR, one entry per CDR3 protein. The sample shows some 300,000 distinct CDR3 sequences, about 10% of them seen only once. The sequencing used CD4+ T cells sorted from PBMCs, collected 5 days after the yellow fever booster vaccination. Receptors were obtained from a man in his late teens or twenties who received the YFV17D yellow fever vaccine.

This clonotype appeared a few times. CDR3 amino acids: CASGFPGNEQFF. The CDR3 DNA follows: TGTGCTAGTGGTTTCCCGGGCAATGAGCAGTTCTTC. The V call is TRBV12-5, the J call TRBJ2-1; no definite D call. Trimming removed 3 bases at V and 6 bases at J, with 6 bases between. Germline V gene data show CDR1 as LGHNT and CDR2 as FRNRAP. The length of the CDR3 is 12 residues.

Only a few counts were recorded for this clonotype. J is TRBJ2-7 and V is TRBV18, with 12 bases fitting TRBD1. Per the germline V gene, CDR1 is KGHSH and CDR2 is LQKENI. This CDR3 has 15 residues. V lost 5 bases to trimming and J lost 4 bases; unmatched junction nucleotides: 6. The CDR3 region has the DNA TGTGCCAGCTCAACCGGGACAGGGGGCTTATACGAGCAGTACTTC. Amino acid sequence: CASSTGTGGLYEQYF.

The rearrangement joins TRBV28 to TRBJ1-1; D is unclear. The V end lost 6 bases, the J end lost 0 bases, and 14 bases lay between the germline ends. The germline V gene encodes CDR1 MDHEN and CDR2 SYDVKM. The CDR3 contains 15 residues. The CDR3 DNA sequence: TGTGCCAGCAGCCCCCGACGGGCGATGAACACTGAAGCTTTCTTT. It encodes CASSPRRAMNTEAFF.

The chain is built from TRBV2 and TRBJ2-1; D gene uncertain. V gave up 5 bases and J gave up 1 base, with 12 bases separating them. CDR3 length: 15 amino acids. The germline CDR1 and CDR2 sequences are SNHLY and FYNNEI. CDR3 DNA: TGTGCCAGCAGTTTTCGTAGCTGGTCCTACAATGAGCAGTTCTTC. Translation: CASSFRSWSYNEQFF.

V gene TRBV28 combines with J gene TRBJ2-7; the D gene is possibly TRBD2 (6 bases). Germline V gene lookup returns CDR1 MDHEN and CDR2 SYDVKM. The CDR3 has 15 residues. V dropped 1 base and J dropped 4 bases, with 14 bases sitting between them. CDR3 nucleotides: TGTGCCAGCAGTTTATTTAGCGCTGGGAGGTACGAGCAGTACGTC. It is translated as CASSLFSAGRYEQYV.

This clonotype was found many times. The chain uses TRBV20-1 and TRBJ2-5, with 8 bases matching TRBD2. The CDR3 has 15 amino acids. CDR1 DFQATT and CDR2 SNEGSKA come from the germline V gene (reference sequence). J was trimmed by 4 bases and V by 3 bases; bases with no gene match: 10. CDR3 region: CSARPWRGAGETQYF. DNA of the CDR3: TGCAGTGCTAGGCCCTGGCGGGGGGCTGGAGAGACCCAGTACTTC.

Only a few counts were recorded for this clonotype. The chain is built from TRBV12-5 and TRBJ2-2, with TRBD1 identical over 7 bases. The germline gives CDR1 LGHNT, CDR2 FRNRAP. There are 17 residues in the CDR3. Trimming removed 3 bases from V and 5 bases from J; junction bases left unmatched: 12. Written as DNA, the CDR3 is TGTGCTAGTGGTTTCCATCATCAGGGGGTCGGGACCGGGGAGCTGTTTTTT. Translation: CASGFHHQGVGTGELFF. The full variable domain, its missing parts supplied by reference TRBV12-5 and TRBJ2-2, is DARVTQTPRHKVTEMGQEVTMRCQPILGHNTVFWYRQTMMQGLELLAYFRNRAPLDDSGMPKDRFSAEMPDATLATLKIQPSEPRDSAVYFCASGFHHQGVGTGELFFGEGSRLTVL.

J is TRBJ1-2 and V is TRBV19; no reliable D call. Germline V lookup: CDR1 LNHDA, CDR2 SQIVND (reference sequence). V gave up 4 bases and J gave up 0 bases, with 18 bases separating them. This CDR3 has 17 amino acids. CDR3: CASSKESLEAANYGYTF. CDR3 DNA sequence: TGTGCCAGTAGTAAGGAGTCCCTAGAAGCTGCTAACTATGGCTACACCTTC.

This clonotype was detected many times. The chain joins TRBV9 to TRBJ2-3, with 13 bases lining up with TRBD2. The CDR3 contains 17 residues. Unmatched junction bases numbered 7, after V lost 6 bases and J lost 0 bases. Germline lookup yields CDR1 SGDLS and CDR2 YYNGEE. CDR3 residues: CASTRTTSGGSTDTQYF. The CDR3 DNA sequence: TGTGCCAGCACCCGAACGACTAGCGGGGGGAGCACAGATACGCAGTATTTT.

In its sample, this clonotype was seen a few times. This rearrangement joins TRBV12-3 or TRBV12-4 to TRBJ2-6; possibly TRBD1 for D (5 bases). V was clipped by 6 bases and J by 0 bases, with 18 bases between them. This CDR3 contains 18 residues. The CDR3 reads CASSPERGHPSGANVLTF. The DNA for the CDR3 is TGTGCCAGCAGCCCGGAGCGCGGACACCCCTCTGGGGCCAACGTCCTGACTTTC.

This clonotype occurred many times. The rearrangement uses TRBV29-1 and TRBJ2-3; D remains ambiguous. CDR3 length: 10 amino acids. V was cut by 3 bases and J by 15 bases, with 13 bases left in between. The germline V gene has CDR1 SQVTM and CDR2 ANQGSEA. The CDR3 is CSVEFPTTYF. In DNA form, the CDR3 reads TGCAGCGTTGAGTTCCCGACCACTTATTTT.

There are a few counts of this clonotype. V and J are TRBV6-2 or TRBV6-3 and TRBJ2-7; 12 bases align to TRBD1. This CDR3 comprises 18 residues. Germline V gene lookup returns CDR1 MNHEY and CDR2 SVGEGT. V trimming: 5 bases; J trimming: 2 bases; junction bases outside the gene matches: 13. The CDR3 spells CASSNRDRGRSIPYEQYF. The CDR3 bases are TGTGCCAGCAGTAACCGGGACAGGGGGCGTAGTATCCCCTACGAGCAGTACTTC.

The table lists this clonotype with a few counts. This chain uses TRBV3-1 with TRBJ2-5, with 12 bases aligning to TRBD2. After removal of 5 bases from V and 5 bases from J, the junction contained 6 bases not matched to a gene. There are 15 residues in the CDR3. Germline V gene data show CDR1 as LGHDT and CDR2 as YNNKEL (reference sequence). The CDR3 bases are TGTGCCAGCAGCGGGATGCTAGCGGGGGGGGAGACCCAGTACTTC. Amino acids: CASSGMLAGGETQYF.

This clonotype was counted between two and nine times. This chain links TRBV11-2 with TRBJ2-2; 10 bases map to TRBD2. There are 15 residues in the CDR3. The germline V gene encodes CDR1 SGHAT and CDR2 FQNNGV. Germline trimming cut 4 bases from V and 7 bases from J; bases unmatched to any gene: 6. CDR3 residues: CASSWTSGFLGELFF. The CDR3 bases are TGTGCCAGCAGCTGGACTAGCGGATTTCTCGGGGAGCTGTTTTTT. Full variable domain (remainder filled in from reference TRBV11-2 and TRBJ2-2): EAGVAQSPRYKIIEKRQSVAFWCNPISGHATLYWYQQILGQGPKLLIQFQNNGVVDDSQLPKDRFSAERLKGVDSTLKIQPAKLEDSAVYLCASSWTSGFLGELFFGEGSRLTVL.

The genes are TRBV6-1 and TRBJ2-5; D is possibly TRBD1 (6 bases). Germline loops: CDR1 MNHNS, CDR2 SASEGT. The ends were cut back, 7 bases at V and 4 bases at J, with 19 bases in the middle. The CDR3 has 15 residues. CDR3 region: CASTFIRGLGETQYF. The CDR3 bases are TGTGCCAGCACCTTTATCAGGGGTTTGGGAGAGACCCAGTACTTC.

V gene TRBV20-1 combines with J gene TRBJ2-5, with 7 bases identical to TRBD1. The CDR3 sequence is 15 residues long. The trim removed 5 bases at V and 5 bases at J, leaving 14 bases unmatched. The germline V gene has CDR1 DFQATT and CDR2 SNEGSKA (reference sequence). The CDR3 loop reads CSAPIRQGSTETQYF. CDR3 in DNA: TGCAGTGCTCCGATCAGACAGGGAAGTACGGAGACCCAGTACTTC.

The chain joins TRBV25-1 to TRBJ1-2; 9 nucleotides match TRBD1. J lost 4 bases, V lost 3 bases, and 3 bases had no gene match. CDR1 MGHDK and CDR2 SYGVNS come from the germline V gene. The CDR3 is 14 residues long. CDR3 nucleotides: TGTGCCAGCAGTGAGACAGGGGGTGCCTATGGCTACACCTTC. It encodes CASSETGGAYGYTF.

This rearrangement joins TRBV7-9 to TRBJ2-1; D may match TRBD1 or TRBD2 (5 bases each). The CDR3 totals 15 residues. The germline gives CDR1 SEHNR, CDR2 FQNEAQ (reference sequence). V was cut by 2 bases and J by 8 bases, with 16 bases left in between. DNA of the CDR3: TGTGCCAGCAGCTTACGGGACGGGTATTCGTATGAGCAGTTCTTC. It encodes CASSLRDGYSYEQFF.

This clonotype was observed a handful of times. This sequence joins TRBV7-8 and TRBJ2-1, with a weak D call TRBD2 (6 bases). Trimming pared 5 bases from V and 0 bases from J, leaving 11 bases between. The CDR3 sequence is 15 residues long. CDR1 and CDR2 (germline): SGHVS, FQNEAQ. CDR3 sequence (DNA): TGTGCCAGCAGCCCCGTGGGGGGCTCCTACAATGAGCAGTTCTTC. Its translation is CASSPVGGSYNEQFF. Filled out from reference TRBV7-8 and TRBJ2-1, the complete variable domain reads GAGVSQSPRYKVAKRGQDVALRCDPISGHVSLFWYQQALGQGPEFLTYFQNEAQLDKSGLPSDRFFAERPEGSVSTLKIQRTQQEDSAVYLCASSPVGGSYNEQFFGPGTRLTVL.

This clonotype was seen only a few times. This chain joins TRBV7-2 and TRBJ2-1; either TRBD1 or TRBD2 may supply D (5 bases each). The CDR3 length is 13 residues. The germline V gene has CDR1 SGHTA and CDR2 FQGNSA. V was trimmed by 5 bases and J by 7 bases, leaving 12 bases between them. In DNA form, the CDR3 reads TGTGCCAGCAGCGACTATCAGGGTAATGAGCAGTTCTTC. Translation gives CASSDYQGNEQFF.